This is a list of T cell receptor beta chains from one sample in a study of response to subunit inactivated influenza vaccine. TCRdb used MiXCR to reprocess the RT-PCR reads, holding one entry per CDR3 protein. The sample lists about 570,000 distinct CDR3 sequences, 11% seen once, with 9.5% to 11% in the top ten. The sample was also linked to a second study, of T cells expressing NK-cell markers.

This material consisted of PBMCs from blood, taken on the day of vaccination. These receptors came from a man over 45 who received an inactivated influenza vaccine. The CDR3 runs from the conserved cysteine through the conserved F or W. Fields, in order: V gene, D gene, J gene, clone size, CDR3 length, CDR3 DNA, CDR3 protein. D genes are given only for firm matches. For some rows the clone size is stated as once, few or many, or as a class when expanded; others skip it.

>TRBV4-2|TRBD2|TRBJ2-5|-|16
TGTGCCAGCAGCCAAAGTTCTACTAGCGGGGGAGAGACCCAGTACTTC
CASSQSSTSGGETQYF
>TRBV7-2|-|TRBJ2-2|few|16
TGTGCCAGCAGCTTAGTTAGTCTTTCGAACACCGGGGAGCTGTTTTTT
CASSLVSLSNTGELFF
>TRBV7-2|-|TRBJ2-5|few|15
TGTGCCAGCAGCCTGGGGGGACAGCGAGTGTGGACCCAGTACTTC
CASSLGGQRVWTQYF
>TRBV20-1|TRBD1|TRBJ2-7|-|14
TGCAGTGTCAAACCCCGGGACAGGGTCAACGAGCAGTACTTC
CSVKPRDRVNEQYF
>TRBV7-4|-|TRBJ2-4|few|17
TGTGCCAGCAGCTCTGAACAGGGGGGGTTGGCCAAAAACATTCAGTACTTC
CASSSEQGGLAKNIQYF
>TRBV3-1|TRBD1|TRBJ2-3|-|13
TGTGCCAGCAGCCGGGACAGGGCCCATACGCAGTATTTT
CASSRDRAHTQYF
>TRBV6-5|TRBD1|TRBJ2-1|-|16
TGTGCCAGCAGTTACTATGGCGACAGGGGGTTCGATGAGCAGTTCTTC
CASSYYGDRGFDEQFF
>TRBV10-3|-|TRBJ2-5|many|13
TGTGCCATCAGTGATAGGGTTGGAGAGACCCAGTACTTC
CAISDRVGETQYF
>TRBV12-3/TRBV12-4|-|TRBJ2-4|-|11
TGTGCCAGCAGTTTTTTAAACATTCAGTACTTC
CASSFLNIQYF
>TRBV4-3|TRBD1|TRBJ2-7|-|16
TGCGCCAGCAGCCAAGATAACACAGGGGGCGCTTACGAGCAGTACTTC
CASSQDNTGGAYEQYF
>TRBV20-1|TRBD1|TRBJ1-2|-|15
TGCAGTGCTGGAAGAGACAGGGATGGGAACTATGGCTACACCTTC
CSAGRDRDGNYGYTF
>TRBV10-3|TRBD1|TRBJ2-7|many|14
TGTGCCATCAGTGACGGGACAGGGATCTACGAGCAGTACTTC
CAISDGTGIYEQYF
>TRBV27|-|TRBJ1-2|-|14
TGTGCCAGCAGTTCGTTTGCGGGTGTCTATGGCTACACCTTC
CASSSFAGVYGYTF
>TRBV4-2|-|TRBJ1-1|many|12
TGTGCCAGCAGCCAAGATGAGGCAGCGTCTTTCTTT
CASSQDEAASFF
>TRBV6-5|TRBD1|TRBJ1-3|-|14
TGTGCCAGCAGTTACGACAGGGCTGGAAACACCATATATTTT
CASSYDRAGNTIYF
>TRBV27|-|TRBJ2-1|-|14
TGTGCCTCTTCACAAGGTTTCGCCCCAGGGAGGCAGTTCTTC
CASSQGFAPGRQFF
>TRBV5-1|-|TRBJ2-3|-|15
TGCGCCAGCAGCTTGGGGGACCTGGGGGCAGATACGCAGTATTTT
CASSLGDLGADTQYF
>TRBV6-1|-|TRBJ1-2|many|13
TGTGCCAGCAGTGAAGCCCGAGCCACTGGCTACACCTTC
CASSEARATGYTF
>TRBV15|-|TRBJ2-5|few|15
TGTGCCACCAGCAGAGGGACAGCCAACCAAGAGACCCAGTACTTC
CATSRGTANQETQYF
>TRBV5-6|TRBD2|TRBJ2-1|few|17
TGTGCCAGCAGCTCACGCGGGGGACTAGCGGCCTACAATGAGCAGTTCTTC
CASSSRGGLAAYNEQFF
>TRBV24-1|TRBD2|TRBJ2-1|few|18
TGTGCCACCAGTGACCGACCGGGACTAGCGGTTAACTACAATGAGCAGTTCTTC
CATSDRPGLAVNYNEQFF
>TRBV6-5|-|TRBJ1-2|-|14
TGTGCCAGCAGTTACTGGGCAGGCGGCTATGGCTACACCTTC
CASSYWAGGYGYTF
>TRBV10-3|TRBD2|TRBJ2-1|few|15
TGTGCCATCAGTGGAGGACTAGCATCCTACAATGAGCAGTTCTTC
CAISGGLASYNEQFF
>TRBV24-1|-|TRBJ2-7|many|13
TGTGCCACCAGTGATCTGGGGGGAGAGGAGCAGTACTTC
CATSDLGGEEQYF
>TRBV7-9|TRBD1|TRBJ2-5|few|15
TGTGCCAGCAGCATTACAGGGGGCATCGGAGAGACCCAGTACTTC
CASSITGGIGETQYF
>TRBV9|TRBD1|TRBJ2-1|-|17
TGTGCCAGCAGCGCACCAACAACCACAGGGGCCGACAATGAGCAGTTCTTC
CASSAPTTTGADNEQFF
>TRBV20-1|TRBD2|TRBJ2-5|-|14
TGCAGTGCCACCAGCCGGGGGGGCCCGGAGACCCAGTACTTC
CSATSRGGPETQYF
>TRBV5-1|TRBD1|TRBJ2-2|many|15
TGCGCCAGCAGCGTGGGACAGGGAGGCACCGGGGAGCTGTTTTTT
CASSVGQGGTGELFF